What follows are 9 T cell receptor beta chains derived from one specimen sequenced in a study of blood T cells in healthy people across ages. A second roughly 6 to 12 cycle PCR used barcoded and J-beta primers. Each CDR3 protein gets one entry after TCRdb re-called the 5' RACE reads with MiXCR. The table has roughly 1.4 million distinct CDR3 sequences, approximately 59% seen once; the top ten hold approximately 7%. Source material: blood. The receptors come from a man younger than 35 in good health.

The chain is built from TRBV4-2 and TRBJ2-5; D uncertain. V lost 0 bases, J lost 5 bases, and 10 bases lay in between. In germline, CDR1 is LGHNA, CDR2 YNFKEQ. This CDR3 has 14 amino acids. The CDR3 loop reads CASSQETFGETQYF. CDR3 DNA: TGTGCCAGCAGCCAAGAGACTTTCGGGGAGACCCAGTACTTC.

This clonotype was found a few times. V is TRBV15 and J is TRBJ2-3; TRBD2 aligns across 8 bases. CDR3 length equals 16 residues. V shed 3 bases and J 6 bases; nucleotides not matched to a gene: 11. Per the germline V gene, CDR1 is LNHNV and CDR2 is YYDKDF (reference sequence). CDR3 DNA sequence: TGTGCCACCAGCAGGGAGACTAGCGCTCTCCTGGATACGCAGTATTTT. It specifies CATSRETSALLDTQYF.

This chain connects TRBV5-1 to TRBJ2-1, with 9 bases aligning to TRBD1. This CDR3 is built from 15 residues. J lost 8 bases, V lost 4 bases, and 10 bases had no gene match. Germline-derived CDR1 and CDR2 are SGHRS and YFSETQ. The CDR3: CASSTGTGLFDEQFF. The CDR3 DNA sequence: TGCGCCAGCAGCACCGGGACAGGGCTATTCGATGAGCAGTTCTTC.

The J gene is TRBJ2-3, the V gene TRBV5-1; the D gene is possibly TRBD1 (6 bases). The CDR3 spans 16 residues. Trimming stripped 0 bases from V and 2 bases from J, with 13 bases between. CDR1 and CDR2 (germline): SGHRS, YFSETQ. The DNA of the CDR3 is TGCGCCAGCAGCTTGGTTGGGGGCTCTACCACAGATACGCAGTATTTT. Amino acid sequence: CASSLVGGSTTDTQYF.

This chain links TRBV6-2 or TRBV6-3 with TRBJ2-7; D is unresolved. Germline V lookup: CDR1 MNHEY, CDR2 SVGEGT. This CDR3 has 16 residues. Trimming took 4 bases from V and 3 from J, leaving 19 bases between them. The CDR3 DNA sequence: TGTGCCAGCAGTTCGGTTGTTTTAGCCTCAGTCTACGAGCAGTACTTC. Its protein product is CASSSVVLASVYEQYF.

The V gene is TRBV6-5, the J gene TRBJ2-1; D is unclear. Trimming removed 4 bases at V and 4 bases at J, with 14 bases between. Germline CDR1 and CDR2: MNHEY and SVGAGI. The CDR3 has 15 residues. The CDR3 DNA reads as TGTGCCAGCAGTTCATTCACAGCCTATTACAATGAGCAGTTCTTC. Its translation: CASSSFTAYYNEQFF.

This chain joins TRBV27 and TRBJ1-1; D gene ambiguous. Looked up from germline, CDR1 is MNHEY and CDR2 is SMNVEV (reference sequence). Trimming removed 4 bases from V and 0 bases from J, with 15 bases in between. The CDR3 spans 16 residues. The DNA of the CDR3 is TGTGCCAGCAGTTCCCTACCCGGGAGCTTGAACACTGAAGCTTTCTTT. As protein: CASSSLPGSLNTEAFF.

This clonotype occurred a few times. The rearrangement joins TRBV27 to TRBJ2-1; perhaps D is TRBD1 or TRBD2 (5 bases each). The germline CDR1 and CDR2 sequences are MNHEY and SMNVEV (reference sequence). The CDR3 sequence is 14 residues long. Trimming cost V 5 bases and J 4 bases, with 12 bases left between them. CDR3 sequence (DNA): TGTGCCAGCAGTCCCCCGGGGCTATACAATGAGCAGTTCTTC. This encodes CASSPPGLYNEQFF.

The gene calls are TRBV24-1 and TRBJ1-1; D is ambiguous. The CDR3 totals 14 residues. V lost 0 bases, J lost 7 bases, and 11 bases lay in between. CDR1 and CDR2 from the germline V gene are KGHDR and SFDVKD. The CDR3 sequence: CATSDLDNKGEAFF. CDR3 nucleotides: TGTGCCACCAGTGATTTGGACAATAAGGGTGAAGCTTTCTTT.